This T cell receptor (beta chain) was obtained from a study of cytomegalovirus exposure and HLA in healthy donors. The PCR had 60 Vbeta and 13 Jbeta primers. Using immunoSEQ multiplex PCR, the repertoire was profiled, and TCRdb retains in-frame clones only, with some absent. Among around 150,000 clones listed, 76% were seen once. CDR1 is SNHLY, CDR2 FYNNEI, per germline. V shed 1 base, J shed 5 bases, and the junction held 3 bases outside the gene matches. The CDR3 covers 14 residues. The specimen was PBMCs. This chain joins TRBV2 and TRBJ1-1, with 8 bases that match TRBD1. The TCR originated in a female donor in good health and CMV-seropositive. DNA of the CDR3: TGTGCCAGCAGTGAAGGGACAGGGAATACTGAAGCTTTCTTT. Protein product: CASSEGTGNTEAFF.